This T cell receptor beta chain originates from a study of shared clonotypes between healthy human individuals. Study context: CD8 memory received one plate per donor, CD8 naive two, CD4 memory three and CD4 naive three.

Terminally differentiated effector memory CD45RA+ cells were excluded from the naive CD8 cells, which were CD45RO-negative and positively selected for CCR7. Study donors comprised healthy, HIV-negative adults devoid of recent acute infection or vaccination. This CDR3 contains 15 residues. With 5 bases removed from V and 0 bases from J, the gap between germline ends came to 12 bases. CDR1 is SGHAT and CDR2 is FQNNGV in the germline V gene. The authors split each subset's genomic DNA evenly across several immunoSEQ plates. Clones were sequenced by immunoSEQ multiplex PCR, and TCRdb holds only the in-frame ones, with some missing. The profile shows more than 2 million clones, roughly 95% of them singletons.

This rearrangement joins TRBV11-2 to TRBJ2-3; D uncertain. This receptor was obtained from a man aged 18-30 years in good health. What was sequenced was naive CD8+ T cells sorted from blood. The CDR3 DNA sequence: TGTGCCAGCAGCCCTATCCCACAGAGCACAGATACGCAGTATTTT. It yields the protein CASSPIPQSTDTQYF.